This TCR beta chain was captured by sequencing in a study of blood T cell repertoires in COVID-19. For the study at large: Sources were T cells, B-cell-depleted T cells, or PBMCs; the material itself was cDNA or gDNA.

How the authors handled the data: Amplification of reference gene primers was used by the study to estimate nucleated cell counts. The repertoire was sequenced with immunoSEQ multiplex PCR; TCRdb's copy has only in-frame clones and lacks some. D and trimming come from the DNA, and the V and J calls and clone size come from that table. There are about 200,000 clones in the sample; around three quarters occur only once, and around 5.4% lies in the top ten. A note on this clone: One end of the junction varies from germline; a read error may be responsible.

CDR1 and CDR2 from the germline V gene are SEHNR and FQNEAQ (reference sequence). The CDR3 runs 15 residues. The sequence was collected from a woman aged 70-85 years with acute or convalescent COVID-19. The gene calls are TRBV7-9 and TRBJ2-1; 9 positions match TRBD2. Material: peripheral blood. The chain's CDR3 is CTSSLVGLAGIEQFF. CDR3 in DNA: TGTACCAGCAGCTTAGTCGGGCTAGCGGGGATTGAGCAGTTCTTC.